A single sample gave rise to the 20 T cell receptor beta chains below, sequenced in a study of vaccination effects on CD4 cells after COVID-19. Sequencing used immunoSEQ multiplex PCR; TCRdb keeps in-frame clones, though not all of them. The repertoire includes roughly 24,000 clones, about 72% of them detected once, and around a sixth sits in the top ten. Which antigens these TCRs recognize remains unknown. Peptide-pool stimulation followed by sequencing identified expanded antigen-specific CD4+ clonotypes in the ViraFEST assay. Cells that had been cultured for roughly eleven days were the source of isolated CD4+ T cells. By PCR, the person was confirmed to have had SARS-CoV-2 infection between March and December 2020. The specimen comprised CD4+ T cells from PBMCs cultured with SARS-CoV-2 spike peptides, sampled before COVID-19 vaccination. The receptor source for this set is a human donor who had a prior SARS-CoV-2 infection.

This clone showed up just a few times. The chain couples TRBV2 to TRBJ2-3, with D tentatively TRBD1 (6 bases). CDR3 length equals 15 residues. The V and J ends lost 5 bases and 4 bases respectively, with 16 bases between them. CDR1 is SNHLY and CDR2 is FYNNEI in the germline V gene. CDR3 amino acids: CASSYTGSGADTQYF. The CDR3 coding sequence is TGTGCCAGCAGTTATACAGGGTCAGGGGCAGATACGCAGTATTTT.

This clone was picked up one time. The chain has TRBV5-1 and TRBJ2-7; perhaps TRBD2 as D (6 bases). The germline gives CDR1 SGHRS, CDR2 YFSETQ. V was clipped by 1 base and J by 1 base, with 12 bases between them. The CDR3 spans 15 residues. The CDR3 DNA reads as TGCGCCAGCAGCTTGTTTAGCGGAAGTTCCTACGAGCAGTACTTC. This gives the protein CASSLFSGSSYEQYF.

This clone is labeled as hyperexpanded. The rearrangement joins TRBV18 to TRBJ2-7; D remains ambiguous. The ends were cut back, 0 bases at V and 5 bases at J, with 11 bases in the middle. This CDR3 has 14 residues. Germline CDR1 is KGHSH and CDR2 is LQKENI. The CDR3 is CASSPPAASDEQYF. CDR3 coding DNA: TGTGCCAGCTCACCACCCGCCGCGTCTGACGAGCAGTACTTC.

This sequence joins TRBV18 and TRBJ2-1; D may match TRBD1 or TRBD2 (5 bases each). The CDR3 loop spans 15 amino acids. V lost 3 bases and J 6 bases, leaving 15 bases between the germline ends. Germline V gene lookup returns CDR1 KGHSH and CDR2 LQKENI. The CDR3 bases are TGTGCCAGCTCACCGGGGACGGGCTGGGGCAATGAGCAGTTCTTC. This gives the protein CASSPGTGWGNEQFF.

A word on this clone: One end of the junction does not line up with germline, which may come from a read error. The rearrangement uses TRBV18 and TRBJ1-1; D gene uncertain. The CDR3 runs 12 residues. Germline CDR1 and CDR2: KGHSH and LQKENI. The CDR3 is CASSPGMETFLF. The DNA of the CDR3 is TGTGCCAGCTCACCAGGGATGGAGACCTTCCTCTTT.

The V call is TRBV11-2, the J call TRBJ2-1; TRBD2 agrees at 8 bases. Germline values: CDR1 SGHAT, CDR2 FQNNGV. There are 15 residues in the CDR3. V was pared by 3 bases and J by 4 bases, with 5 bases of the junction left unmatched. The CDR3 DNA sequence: TGTGCCAGCAGCTTGGCGGGAGGCTCTTACAATGAGCAGTTCTTC. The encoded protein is CASSLAGGSYNEQFF.

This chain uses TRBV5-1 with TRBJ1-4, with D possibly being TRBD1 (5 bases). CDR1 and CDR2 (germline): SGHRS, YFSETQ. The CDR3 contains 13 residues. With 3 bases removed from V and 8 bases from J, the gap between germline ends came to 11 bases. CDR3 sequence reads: CASSYGTGEKLFF. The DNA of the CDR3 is TGCGCCAGCAGCTACGGGACTGGAGAAAAACTGTTTTTT.

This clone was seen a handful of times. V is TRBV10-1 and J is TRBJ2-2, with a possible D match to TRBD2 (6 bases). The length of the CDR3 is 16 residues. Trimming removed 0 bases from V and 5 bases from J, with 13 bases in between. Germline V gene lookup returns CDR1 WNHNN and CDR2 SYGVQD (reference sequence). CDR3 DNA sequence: TGCGCCAGCAGTGAGTCTCCGGGAGAGGAGACCGGGGAGCTGTTTTTT. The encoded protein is CASSESPGEETGELFF.

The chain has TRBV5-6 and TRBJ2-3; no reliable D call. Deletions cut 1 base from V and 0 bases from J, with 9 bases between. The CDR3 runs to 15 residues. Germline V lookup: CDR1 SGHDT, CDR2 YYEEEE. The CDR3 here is CASSLSPLSTDTQYF. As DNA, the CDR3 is TGTGCCAGCAGCTTGTCGCCACTTAGCACAGATACGCAGTATTTT.

CDR3 bases: TGCAGTGCCGGACCTAGGGCCCAGTACTTC. Translated: CSAGPRAQYF. The V call is TRBV20-1, the J call TRBJ2-5; D unclear. There are 10 residues in the CDR3. Trimming took 6 bases from V and 9 from J, leaving 11 bases between them. In germline, CDR1 is DFQATT, CDR2 SNEGSKA (reference sequence).

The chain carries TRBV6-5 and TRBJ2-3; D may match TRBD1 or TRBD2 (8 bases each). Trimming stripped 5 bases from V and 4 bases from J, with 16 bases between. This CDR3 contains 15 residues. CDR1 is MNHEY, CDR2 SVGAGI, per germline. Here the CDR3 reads CASSSRGRGADTQYF. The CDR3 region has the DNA TGTGCCAGCAGTAGCAGGGGGCGGGGGGCAGATACGCAGTATTTT.

The DNA of the CDR3 is TGTGCCAGCAGCCTGAGAGGTGAGCAGTTCTTC. This gives the protein CASSLRGEQFF. The chain has TRBV12-3 or TRBV12-4 and TRBJ2-1; no reliable D call. V gave up 6 bases and J gave up 9 bases, with 9 bases separating them. This CDR3 has 11 residues.

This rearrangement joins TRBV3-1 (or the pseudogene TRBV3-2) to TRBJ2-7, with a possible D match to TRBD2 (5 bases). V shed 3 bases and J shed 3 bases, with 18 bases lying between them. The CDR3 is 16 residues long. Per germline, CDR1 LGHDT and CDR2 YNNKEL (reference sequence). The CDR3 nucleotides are TGTGCCAGCAGCCAGCTCGGATCGGGGTTTCACTACGAGCAGTACTTC. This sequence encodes CASSQLGSGFHYEQYF.

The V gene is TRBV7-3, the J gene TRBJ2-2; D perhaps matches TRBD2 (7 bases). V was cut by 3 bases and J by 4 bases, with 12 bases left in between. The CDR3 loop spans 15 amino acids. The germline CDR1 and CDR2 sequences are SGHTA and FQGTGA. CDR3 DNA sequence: TGTGCCAGCAGCTTGGGGGGGCCGGGCACCGGGGAGCTGTTTTTT. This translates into CASSLGGPGTGELFF.

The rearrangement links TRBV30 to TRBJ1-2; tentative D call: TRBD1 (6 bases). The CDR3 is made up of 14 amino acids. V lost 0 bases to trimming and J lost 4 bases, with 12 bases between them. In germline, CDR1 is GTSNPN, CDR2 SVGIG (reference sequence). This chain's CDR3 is CAWSVRGLSYGYTF. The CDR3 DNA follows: TGTGCCTGGAGTGTGCGGGGGCTGAGCTATGGCTACACCTTC.

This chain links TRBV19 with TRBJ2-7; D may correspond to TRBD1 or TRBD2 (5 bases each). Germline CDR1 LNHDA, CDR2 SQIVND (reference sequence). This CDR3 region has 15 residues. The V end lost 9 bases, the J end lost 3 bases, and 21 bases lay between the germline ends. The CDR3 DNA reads TGTGCCAGAAAATGCCGGGGCCCACCATACTACGAGCAGTACTTC. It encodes CARKCRGPPYYEQYF.

DNA for the CDR3: TGCGCCAGCAGCTTGGGACCGATGAACACTGAAGCTTTCTTT. It encodes CASSLGPMNTEAFF. This sequence joins TRBV5-1 and TRBJ1-1; the D is unclear. This CDR3 spans 14 amino acids. The germline V gene has CDR1 SGHRS and CDR2 YFSETQ. Deletions cut 0 bases from V and 0 bases from J, with 6 bases between.

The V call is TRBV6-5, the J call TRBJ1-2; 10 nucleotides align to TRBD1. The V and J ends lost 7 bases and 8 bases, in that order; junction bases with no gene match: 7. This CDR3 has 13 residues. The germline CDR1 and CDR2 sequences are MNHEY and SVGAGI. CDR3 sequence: CASKRQGAGGYTF. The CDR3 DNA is TGTGCCAGCAAGCGACAGGGGGCTGGGGGCTACACCTTC.

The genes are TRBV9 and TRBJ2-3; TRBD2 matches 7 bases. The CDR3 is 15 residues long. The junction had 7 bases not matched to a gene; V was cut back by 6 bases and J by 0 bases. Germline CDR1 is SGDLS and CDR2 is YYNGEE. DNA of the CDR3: TGTGCCAGCACCCAATTAGCGGGTAGCACAGATACGCAGTATTTT. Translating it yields CASTQLAGSTDTQYF.

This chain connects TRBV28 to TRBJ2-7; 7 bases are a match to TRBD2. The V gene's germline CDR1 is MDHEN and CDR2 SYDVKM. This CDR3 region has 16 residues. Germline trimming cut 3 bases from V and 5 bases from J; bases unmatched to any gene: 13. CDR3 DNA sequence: TGTGCCAGCAGTTTTCGCCCGCGGGAGCCTTCCGACGAGCAGTACTTC. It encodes CASSFRPREPSDEQYF.